The rows below give T cell receptor beta chains drawn from one sample of a study of blood T cell repertoires in COVID-19. TCRdb's table, derived via immunoSEQ multiplex PCR, lists solely in-frame clones and lacks some. The sample records some 190,000 clones, 84% being singletons. Source material: peripheral blood. All receptors come from a woman aged 70-85 years with active or convalescent COVID-19. CDR3s include the opening cysteine and the closing phenylalanine or tryptophan. The order of the fields is J gene, V gene, D gene, clone size, CDR3 DNA, CDR3 protein. The D gene is left open where the match is weak. Some rows have no size entry. The others give once, few or many, or a class for an expanded clone.

j_call: TRBJ2-7
v_call: TRBV19
d_call: TRBD2
clone_size: NA
cdr3_nt: TGTGCCAGTAGTATAGGGGCGAGCGGGATAAGCTACGAGCAGTACTTC
cdr3_aa: CASSIGASGISYEQYF

j_call: TRBJ2-1
v_call: TRBV9
d_call: TRBD2
clone_size: few
cdr3_nt: TGTGCCAGCAGCGTACTAGCGGGAGGGCACAATGAGCAGTTCTTC
cdr3_aa: CASSVLAGGHNEQFF

j_call: TRBJ2-5
v_call: TRBV18
d_call: TRBD2
clone_size: NA
cdr3_nt: TGTGCCAGCTCACCACCGGGACTAGCGGCTCAAGAGACCCAGTACTTC
cdr3_aa: CASSPPGLAAQETQYF

j_call: TRBJ2-3
v_call: TRBV7-9
d_call: TRBD2
clone_size: NA
cdr3_nt: TGTGCCGGGCGGGAGCCGGGGGGTACGCAGTATTTT
cdr3_aa: CAGREPGGTQYF

j_call: TRBJ1-3
v_call: TRBV3-1/TRBV3-2
d_call: TRBD1
clone_size: NA
cdr3_nt: TGTGCCAGCAGCCAACCCCAGGGGGCCGGTGGAAACACCATATATTTT
cdr3_aa: CASSQPQGAGGNTIYF

j_call: TRBJ2-7
v_call: TRBV2
d_call: NA
clone_size: NA
cdr3_nt: TGTGCCAGCAGGGGGATGAATAGCGACGAGCAGTACTTC
cdr3_aa: CASRGMNSDEQYF

j_call: TRBJ1-1
v_call: TRBV19
d_call: NA
clone_size: NA
cdr3_nt: TGTGCCAGTAGTGATGGGCTCGGGGGGAACACTGAAGCTTTCTTT
cdr3_aa: CASSDGLGGNTEAFF

j_call: TRBJ2-7
v_call: TRBV11-2
d_call: TRBD1
clone_size: NA
cdr3_nt: TGTGCCAGCAGTTGGCCGGGACAGTTATACGAGCAGTACTTC
cdr3_aa: CASSWPGQLYEQYF

j_call: TRBJ2-7
v_call: TRBV2
d_call: TRBD2
clone_size: NA
cdr3_nt: TGTGCCAGCAGTCGAGAAGCGGGAGCTCACTACGAGCAGTACTTC
cdr3_aa: CASSREAGAHYEQYF

j_call: TRBJ2-7
v_call: TRBV4-2
d_call: TRBD2
clone_size: NA
cdr3_nt: TGTGCCAGCAGCCGGGAGAGGCGGGGGTCCTACGAGCAGTACTTC
cdr3_aa: CASSRERRGSYEQYF

j_call: TRBJ1-1
v_call: TRBV10-2
d_call: NA
clone_size: NA
cdr3_nt: TGCGCCAGCAGGGGGTGGGACACGAACACTGAAGCTTTCTTT
cdr3_aa: CASRGWDTNTEAFF

j_call: TRBJ1-2
v_call: TRBV9
d_call: NA
clone_size: NA
cdr3_nt: TGTGCCAGCAGCGTAAGAAGGAGGCCCACTCCCCGCGATGGCTACACCTTC
cdr3_aa: CASSVRRRPTPRDGYTF

j_call: TRBJ1-3
v_call: TRBV6-5
d_call: NA
clone_size: NA
cdr3_nt: TGTGCCAGCAGCAGGAGGTCAGTCTCTGGAAACACCATATATTTT
cdr3_aa: CASSRRSVSGNTIYF

j_call: TRBJ1-2
v_call: TRBV6-5
d_call: NA
clone_size: NA
cdr3_nt: TGTGCCAGCAGCCAGGGTGGGGGCTACACCTTC
cdr3_aa: CASSQGGGYTF

j_call: TRBJ1-5
v_call: TRBV19
d_call: TRBD1
clone_size: NA
cdr3_nt: TGTGCCAGTAGTATGCGGGGACAGGGGGCTGGTCAGCCCCAGCATTTT
cdr3_aa: CASSMRGQGAGQPQHF

j_call: TRBJ1-1
v_call: TRBV20-1
d_call: NA
clone_size: NA
cdr3_nt: TGCAGTGCTAGAGAGACAGAGACTTTCTTT
cdr3_aa: CSARETETFF

j_call: TRBJ2-1
v_call: TRBV5-1
d_call: NA
clone_size: NA
cdr3_nt: TGCGCCAGCAGCGGTGACAGAAACAATGAGCAGTTCTTC
cdr3_aa: CASSGDRNNEQFF

j_call: TRBJ2-4
v_call: TRBV3-1/TRBV3-2
d_call: NA
clone_size: NA
cdr3_nt: TGTGCCAGCAGCCAAGCCCCGGCAGGGTCCAAAAACATTCAGTACTTC
cdr3_aa: CASSQAPAGSKNIQYF

j_call: TRBJ2-7
v_call: TRBV2
d_call: TRBD2
clone_size: NA
cdr3_nt: TGTGCCAGCACGGGACTAGCGGGAGGGCCCGCCTACGAGCAGTACTTC
cdr3_aa: CASTGLAGGPAYEQYF

j_call: TRBJ2-3
v_call: TRBV9
d_call: TRBD2
clone_size: NA
cdr3_nt: TGTGCCAGCAGCGTGGGACTAGCGGGCACAGATACGCAGTATTTT
cdr3_aa: CASSVGLAGTDTQYF

j_call: TRBJ1-1
v_call: TRBV27
d_call: TRBD1
clone_size: NA
cdr3_nt: TGTGCCAGCAATGACAGGGGGATAATGAACACTGAAGCTTTCTTT
cdr3_aa: CASNDRGIMNTEAFF

j_call: TRBJ2-3
v_call: TRBV19
d_call: NA
clone_size: NA
cdr3_nt: TGTGCCAGTAGTGGGGACATTCATTCAGATACGCAGTATTTT
cdr3_aa: CASSGDIHSDTQYF

j_call: TRBJ1-4
v_call: TRBV19
d_call: TRBD1
clone_size: NA
cdr3_nt: TGTGCCAGTAGAGACAGGGGAGGTGATGAAAAACTGTTTTTT
cdr3_aa: CASRDRGGDEKLFF

j_call: TRBJ2-1
v_call: TRBV3-1/TRBV3-2
d_call: TRBD2
clone_size: NA
cdr3_nt: TGTGCCAGCAGCCATCCGGCTAGCGGGAATCATGAGCAGTTCTTC
cdr3_aa: CASSHPASGNHEQFF

j_call: TRBJ2-5
v_call: TRBV24-1
d_call: NA
clone_size: NA
cdr3_nt: TGTGCCACCAGTGATTTGGACGTTCAGGGCCAGTACTTC
cdr3_aa: CATSDLDVQGQYF

j_call: TRBJ2-7
v_call: TRBV2
d_call: TRBD2
clone_size: NA
cdr3_nt: TGTGCCAGCCAGGCGGGAGTGGTCTACGAGCAGTACTTC
cdr3_aa: CASQAGVVYEQYF